This T cell receptor (beta chain) was identified during a study of OX40 agonist ivuxolimab in advanced cancers. Germline assignment: CDR1 SGHDT and CDR2 YYEEEE. V gave up 4 bases and J gave up 6 bases, with 14 bases separating them. The CDR3 extends over 15 amino acids. Clones were read by immunoSEQ multiplex PCR, and TCRdb kept only the in-frame ones, dropping some. Here the sample spans some 77,000 clones, approximately 85% being singletons. The specimen was CD4+ or CD8+ T cells sorted from blood, collected in a trial of the OX40 agonist ivuxolimab. V gene TRBV5-6 combines with J gene TRBJ1-6; D possibly corresponds to TRBD1 (5 bases). This receptor was taken from an adult with an advanced solid tumor such as melanoma, head and neck, liver or kidney cancer. This CDR3 reads CASSANQGSNSPLHF. Written as DNA, the CDR3 is TGTGCCAGCAGCGCGAATCAGGGCTCTAATTCACCCCTCCACTTT.